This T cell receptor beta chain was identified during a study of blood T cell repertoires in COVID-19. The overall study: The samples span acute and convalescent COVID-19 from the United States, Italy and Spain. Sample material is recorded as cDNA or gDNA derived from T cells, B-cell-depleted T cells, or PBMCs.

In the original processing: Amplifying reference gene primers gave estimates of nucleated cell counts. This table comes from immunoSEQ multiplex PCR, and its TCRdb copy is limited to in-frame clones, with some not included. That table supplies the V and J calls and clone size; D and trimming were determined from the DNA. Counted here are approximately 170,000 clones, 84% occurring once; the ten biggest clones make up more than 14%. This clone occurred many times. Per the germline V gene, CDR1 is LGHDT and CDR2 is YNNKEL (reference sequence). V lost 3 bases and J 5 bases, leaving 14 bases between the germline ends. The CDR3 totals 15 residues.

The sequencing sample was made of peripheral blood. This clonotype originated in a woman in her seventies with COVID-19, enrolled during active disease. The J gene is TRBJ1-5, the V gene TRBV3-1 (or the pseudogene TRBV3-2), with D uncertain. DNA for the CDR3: TGTGCCAGCAGCCAGGACGGCCGGCGGGATCAGCCCCAGCATTTT. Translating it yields CASSQDGRRDQPQHF.